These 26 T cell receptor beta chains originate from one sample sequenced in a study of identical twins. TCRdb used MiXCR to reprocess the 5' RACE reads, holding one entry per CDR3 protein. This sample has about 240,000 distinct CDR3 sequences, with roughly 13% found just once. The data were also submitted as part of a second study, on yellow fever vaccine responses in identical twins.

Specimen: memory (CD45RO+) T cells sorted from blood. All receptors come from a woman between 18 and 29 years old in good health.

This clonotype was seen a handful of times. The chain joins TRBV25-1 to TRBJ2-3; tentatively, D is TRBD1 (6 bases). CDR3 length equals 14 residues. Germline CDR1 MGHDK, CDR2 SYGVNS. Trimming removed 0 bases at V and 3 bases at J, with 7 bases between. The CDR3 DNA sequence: TGTGCCAGCAGTGAATACAGGGGAACAGATACGCAGTATTTT. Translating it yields CASSEYRGTDTQYF.

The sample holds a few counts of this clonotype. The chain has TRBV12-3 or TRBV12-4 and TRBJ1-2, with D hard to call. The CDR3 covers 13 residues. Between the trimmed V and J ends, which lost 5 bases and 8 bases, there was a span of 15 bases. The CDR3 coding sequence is TGTGCCAGCAGTGTATCTGGAATCAGGGGCTACACCTTC. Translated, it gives CASSVSGIRGYTF.

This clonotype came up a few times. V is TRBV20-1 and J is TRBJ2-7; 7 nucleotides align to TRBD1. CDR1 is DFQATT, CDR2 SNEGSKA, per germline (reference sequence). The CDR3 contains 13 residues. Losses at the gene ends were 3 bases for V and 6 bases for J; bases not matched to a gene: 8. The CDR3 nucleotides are TGCAGTGCTAGCAAGGGGGCAGGCAGCGAGCAGTACTTC. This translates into CSASKGAGSEQYF.

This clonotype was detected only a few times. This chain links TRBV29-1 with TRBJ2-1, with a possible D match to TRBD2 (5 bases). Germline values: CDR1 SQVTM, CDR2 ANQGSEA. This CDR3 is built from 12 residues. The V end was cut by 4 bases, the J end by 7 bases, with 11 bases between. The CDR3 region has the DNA TGCAGCGTTGTCATTAGCGTGAATGAGCAGTTCTTC. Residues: CSVVISVNEQFF.

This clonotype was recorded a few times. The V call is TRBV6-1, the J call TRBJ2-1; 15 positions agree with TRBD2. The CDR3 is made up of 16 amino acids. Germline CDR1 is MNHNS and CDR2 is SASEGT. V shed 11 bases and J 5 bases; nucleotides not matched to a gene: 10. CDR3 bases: TGTGCCTCCTGGGGGACTAGCGGGAGGTGGAACAATGAGCAGTTCTTC. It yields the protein CASWGTSGRWNNEQFF.

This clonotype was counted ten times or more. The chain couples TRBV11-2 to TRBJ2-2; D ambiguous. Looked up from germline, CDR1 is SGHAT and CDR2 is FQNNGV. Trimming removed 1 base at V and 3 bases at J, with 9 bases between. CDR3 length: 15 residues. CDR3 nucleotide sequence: TGTGCCAGCAGCTTAGTCGGACGGTACACCGGGGAGCTGTTTTTT. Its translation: CASSLVGRYTGELFF.

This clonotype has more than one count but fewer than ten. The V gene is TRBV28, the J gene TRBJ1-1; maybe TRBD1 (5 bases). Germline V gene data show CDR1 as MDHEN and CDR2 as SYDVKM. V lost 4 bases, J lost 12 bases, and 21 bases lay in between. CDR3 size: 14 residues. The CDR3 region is CASSSEIVEQGPFF. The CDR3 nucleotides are TGTGCCAGCAGTTCGGAGATAGTAGAGCAGGGACCTTTCTTT.

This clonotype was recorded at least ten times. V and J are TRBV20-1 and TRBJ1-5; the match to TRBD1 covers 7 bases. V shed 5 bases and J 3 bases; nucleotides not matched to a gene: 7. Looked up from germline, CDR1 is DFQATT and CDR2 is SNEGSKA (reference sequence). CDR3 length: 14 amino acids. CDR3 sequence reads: CSAPGQENNQPQHF. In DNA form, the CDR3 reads TGCAGTGCTCCCGGACAGGAAAACAATCAGCCCCAGCATTTT.

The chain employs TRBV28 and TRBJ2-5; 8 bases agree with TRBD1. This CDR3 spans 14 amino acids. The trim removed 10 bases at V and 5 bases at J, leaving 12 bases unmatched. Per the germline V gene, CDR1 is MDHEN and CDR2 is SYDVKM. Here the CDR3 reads CATAGQGVWETQYF. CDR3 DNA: TGTGCCACTGCTGGACAGGGCGTTTGGGAGACCCAGTACTTC.

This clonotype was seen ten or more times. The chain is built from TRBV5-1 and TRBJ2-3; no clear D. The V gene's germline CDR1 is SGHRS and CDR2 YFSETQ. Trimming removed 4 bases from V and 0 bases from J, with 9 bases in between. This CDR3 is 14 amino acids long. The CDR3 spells CASSEQRSTDTQYF. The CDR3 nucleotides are TGCGCCAGCAGCGAGCAACGGAGCACAGATACGCAGTATTTT.

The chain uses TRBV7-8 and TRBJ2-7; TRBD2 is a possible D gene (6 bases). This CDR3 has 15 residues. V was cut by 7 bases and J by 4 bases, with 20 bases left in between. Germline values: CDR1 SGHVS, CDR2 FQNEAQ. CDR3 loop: CASNDWGEKEYEQYF. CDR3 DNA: TGTGCCAGCAACGACTGGGGGGAGAAAGAATACGAGCAGTACTTC.

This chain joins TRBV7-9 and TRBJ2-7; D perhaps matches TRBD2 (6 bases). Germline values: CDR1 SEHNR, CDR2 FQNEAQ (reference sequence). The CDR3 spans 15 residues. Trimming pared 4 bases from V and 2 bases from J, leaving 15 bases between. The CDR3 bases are TGTGCCAGCAGCTCTAATCGACGGGGGACCTACGAGCAGTACTTC. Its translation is CASSSNRRGTYEQYF.

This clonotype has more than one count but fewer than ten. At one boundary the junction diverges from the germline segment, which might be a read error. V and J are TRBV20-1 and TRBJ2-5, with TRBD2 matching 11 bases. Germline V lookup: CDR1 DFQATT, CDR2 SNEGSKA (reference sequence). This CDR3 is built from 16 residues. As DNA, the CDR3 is TGCAGTGCTAGTCTAGCGGGGGGAACTCTCCAAGAGACCCAGTGCTTC. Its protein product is CSASLAGGTLQETQCF.

CDR3 DNA sequence: TGTGCCAGCAGGACCGGGACAGGGGGTACCTACGAGCAGTACTTC. This codes for CASRTGTGGTYEQYF. The V and J genes are TRBV6-1 and TRBJ2-7, with 11 bases that match TRBD1. There are 15 residues in the CDR3. From germline, CDR1 is MNHNS and CDR2 SASEGT. Trimming at V came to 6 bases and at J to 2 bases, leaving 6 bases not matched to a gene.

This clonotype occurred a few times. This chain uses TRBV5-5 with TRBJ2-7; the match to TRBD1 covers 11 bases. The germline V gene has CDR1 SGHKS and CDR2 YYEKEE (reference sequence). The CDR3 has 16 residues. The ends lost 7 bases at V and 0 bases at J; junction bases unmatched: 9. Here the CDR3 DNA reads TGTGCCAGCTACCCCGGGACAGGGGGTAGCTCCTACGAGCAGTACTTC. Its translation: CASYPGTGGSSYEQYF. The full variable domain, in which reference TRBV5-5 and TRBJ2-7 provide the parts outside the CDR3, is DAGVTQSPTHLIKTRGQQVTLRCSPISGHKSVSWYQQVLGQGPQFIFQYYEKEERGRGNFPDRFSARQFPNYSSELNVNALLLGDSALYLCASYPGTGGSSYEQYFGPGTRLTVT.

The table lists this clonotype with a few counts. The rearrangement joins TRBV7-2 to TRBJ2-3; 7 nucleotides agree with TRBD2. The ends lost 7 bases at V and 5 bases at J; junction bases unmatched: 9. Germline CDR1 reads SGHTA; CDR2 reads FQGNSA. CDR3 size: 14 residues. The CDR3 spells CASTQGGSIDTQYF. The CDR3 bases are TGTGCCAGCACCCAGGGAGGGTCTATAGATACGCAGTATTTT.

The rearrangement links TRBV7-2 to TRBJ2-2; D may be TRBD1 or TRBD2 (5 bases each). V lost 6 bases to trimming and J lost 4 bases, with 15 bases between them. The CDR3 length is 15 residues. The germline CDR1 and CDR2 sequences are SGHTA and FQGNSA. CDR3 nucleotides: TGTGCCAGCAGTCCTATGAAGGGGAGCACCGGGGAGCTGTTTTTT. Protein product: CASSPMKGSTGELFF.

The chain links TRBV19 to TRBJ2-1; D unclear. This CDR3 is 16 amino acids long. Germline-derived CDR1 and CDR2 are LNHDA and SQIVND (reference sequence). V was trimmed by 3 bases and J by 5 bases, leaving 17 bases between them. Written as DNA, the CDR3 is TGTGCCAGTAGTATTATCTGGGTACCAGCCAACAATGAGCAGTTCTTC. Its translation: CASSIIWVPANNEQFF.

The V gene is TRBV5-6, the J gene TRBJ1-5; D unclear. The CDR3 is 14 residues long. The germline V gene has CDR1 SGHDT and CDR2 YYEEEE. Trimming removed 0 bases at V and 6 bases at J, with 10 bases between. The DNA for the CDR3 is TGTGCCAGCAGCTTGGGGGCAGCCCGTCAGCCCCAGCATTTT. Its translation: CASSLGAARQPQHF.

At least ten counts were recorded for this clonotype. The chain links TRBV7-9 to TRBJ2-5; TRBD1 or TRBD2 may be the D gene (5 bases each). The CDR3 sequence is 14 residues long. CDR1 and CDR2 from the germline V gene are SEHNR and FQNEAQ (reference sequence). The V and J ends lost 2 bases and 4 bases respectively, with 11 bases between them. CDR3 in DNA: TGTGCCAGCAGCTTATCGGGGCTGAGAGAGACCCAGTACTTC. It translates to CASSLSGLRETQYF.

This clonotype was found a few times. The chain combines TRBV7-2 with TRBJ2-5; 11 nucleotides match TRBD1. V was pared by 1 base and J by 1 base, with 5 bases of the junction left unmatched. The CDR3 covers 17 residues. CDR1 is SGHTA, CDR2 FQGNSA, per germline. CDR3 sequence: CASSLGPGTGGQETQYF. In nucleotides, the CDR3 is TGTGCCAGCAGCTTAGGCCCTGGGACAGGGGGCCAAGAGACCCAGTACTTC.

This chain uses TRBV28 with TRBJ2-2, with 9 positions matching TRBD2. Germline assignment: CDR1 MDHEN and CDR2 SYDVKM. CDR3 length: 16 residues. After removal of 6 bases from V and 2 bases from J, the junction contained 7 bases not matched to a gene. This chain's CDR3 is CASSAAGLANTGELFF. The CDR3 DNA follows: TGTGCCAGCAGCGCAGCGGGACTAGCTAACACCGGGGAGCTGTTTTTT.

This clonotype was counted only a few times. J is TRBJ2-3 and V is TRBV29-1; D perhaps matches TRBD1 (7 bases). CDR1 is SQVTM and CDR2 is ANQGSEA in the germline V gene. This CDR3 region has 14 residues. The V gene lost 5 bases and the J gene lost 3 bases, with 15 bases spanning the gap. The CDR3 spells CSVLHQGGTDTQYF. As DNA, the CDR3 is TGCAGCGTTCTCCACCAGGGGGGTACAGATACGCAGTATTTT.

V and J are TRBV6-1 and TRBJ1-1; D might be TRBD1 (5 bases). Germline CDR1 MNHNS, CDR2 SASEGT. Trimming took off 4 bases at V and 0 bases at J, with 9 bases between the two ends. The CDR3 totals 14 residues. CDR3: CASSGRAMNTEAFF. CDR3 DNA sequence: TGTGCCAGCAGTGGCAGGGCCATGAACACTGAAGCTTTCTTT.

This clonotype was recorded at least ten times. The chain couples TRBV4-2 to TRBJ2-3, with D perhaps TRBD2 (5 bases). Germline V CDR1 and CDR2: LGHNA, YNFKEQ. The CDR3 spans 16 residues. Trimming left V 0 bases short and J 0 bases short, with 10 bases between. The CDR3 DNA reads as TGTGCCAGCAGCCAAGAGGACTCTACGAGCACAGATACGCAGTATTTT. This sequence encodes CASSQEDSTSTDTQYF.

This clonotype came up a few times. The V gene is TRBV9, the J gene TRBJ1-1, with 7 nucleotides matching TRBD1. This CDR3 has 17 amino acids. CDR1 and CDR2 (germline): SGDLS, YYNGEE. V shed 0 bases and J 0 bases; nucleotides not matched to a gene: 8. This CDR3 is CASSVGGGTHVNTEAFF. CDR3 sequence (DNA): TGTGCCAGCAGCGTAGGAGGGGGCACGCATGTGAACACTGAAGCTTTCTTT. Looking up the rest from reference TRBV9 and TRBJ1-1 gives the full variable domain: DSGVTQTPKHLITATGQRVTLRCSPRSGDLSVYWYQQSLDQGLQFLIQYYNGEERAKGNILERFSAQQFPDLHSELNLSSLELGDSALYFCASSVGGGTHVNTEAFFGQGTRLTVV.